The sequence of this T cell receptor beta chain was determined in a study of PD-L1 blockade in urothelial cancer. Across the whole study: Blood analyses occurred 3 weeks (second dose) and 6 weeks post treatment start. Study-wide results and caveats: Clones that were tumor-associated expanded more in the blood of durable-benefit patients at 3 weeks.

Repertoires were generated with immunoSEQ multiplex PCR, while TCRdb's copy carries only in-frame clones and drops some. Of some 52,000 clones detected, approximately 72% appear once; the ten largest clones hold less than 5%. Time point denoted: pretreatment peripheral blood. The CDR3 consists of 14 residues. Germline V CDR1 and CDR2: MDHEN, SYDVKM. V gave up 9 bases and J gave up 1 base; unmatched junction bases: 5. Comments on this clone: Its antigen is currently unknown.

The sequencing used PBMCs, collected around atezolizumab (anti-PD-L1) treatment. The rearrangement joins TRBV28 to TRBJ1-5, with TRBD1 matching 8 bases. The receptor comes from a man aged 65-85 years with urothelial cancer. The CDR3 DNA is TGTGCCAGTGGGACAGGACCCAGCAATCAGCCCCAGCATTTT. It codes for CASGTGPSNQPQHF. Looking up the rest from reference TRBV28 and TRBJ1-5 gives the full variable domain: DVKVTQSSRYLVKRTGEKVFLECVQDMDHENMFWYRQDPGLGLRLIYFSYDVKMKEKGDIPEGYSVSREKKERFSLILESASTNQTSMYLCASGTGPSNQPQHFGDGTRLSIL.